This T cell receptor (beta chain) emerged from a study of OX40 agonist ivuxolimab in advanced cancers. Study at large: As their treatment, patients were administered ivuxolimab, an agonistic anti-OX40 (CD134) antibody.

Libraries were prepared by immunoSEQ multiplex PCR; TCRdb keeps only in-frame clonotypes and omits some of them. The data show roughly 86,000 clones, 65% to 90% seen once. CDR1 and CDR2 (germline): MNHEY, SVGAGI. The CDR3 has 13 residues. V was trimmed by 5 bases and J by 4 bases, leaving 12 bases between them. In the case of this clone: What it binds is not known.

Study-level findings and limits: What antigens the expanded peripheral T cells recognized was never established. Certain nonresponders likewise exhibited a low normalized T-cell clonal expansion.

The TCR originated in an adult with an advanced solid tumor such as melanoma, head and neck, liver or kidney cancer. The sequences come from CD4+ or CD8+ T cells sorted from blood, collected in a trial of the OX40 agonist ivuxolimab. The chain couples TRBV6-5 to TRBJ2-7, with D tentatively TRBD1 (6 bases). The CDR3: CASSATGSYEQYF. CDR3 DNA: TGTGCCAGCAGTGCTACAGGGTCATACGAGCAGTACTTC.